This T cell receptor beta chain emerged from a study of T-cell reconstitution after alpha-beta-depleted transplantation in children. Overall study results and limits: Surviving recipient T cells and thymic progenitors underlay high day-60 TCRbeta diversity in some patients. Newly produced T cells mostly provided counts and TCRbeta diversity after one year, as hyperexpanded clones declined. Expanded clones from the graft, numbering several hundred, reportedly supplied alpha-beta T cells about two months after transplant.

Note on this clonotype: The target antigen is unknown.

Researchers prepared the TCRbeta library using unique molecular identifiers, the study reports. TCRdb redid the calling of the PCR reads with MiXCR, one entry per CDR3 protein. The repertoire holds 250,000 to 300,000 distinct CDR3 sequences, with almost 8% as singletons. CDR1 SGHRS and CDR2 YFSETQ come from the germline V gene. V lost 0 bases and J lost 5, with 17 bases in between. This CDR3 region has 16 residues. The chain uses TRBV5-1 and TRBJ1-2; the D gene is possibly TRBD1 (6 bases). The specimen comprised peripheral blood, sampled 360 days after TCRalphabeta/CD19-depleted stem cell transplant. The TCR was taken from a female patient aged 2-10 years who had a stem cell transplant for Fanconi anemia, so the T cells may come from the graft donor. The CDR3 is CASSLAGSRGGYGYTF. In DNA, the CDR3 is TGCGCCAGCAGCTTGGCCGGAAGCCGAGGGGGTTATGGCTACACCTTC.